The 3 T cell receptor beta chains below come from one sample, sequenced in a study of T cells expressing NK-cell markers. TCRdb re-called the 5' RACE reads; every CDR3 protein appears as one record, without DNA. This repertoire includes roughly 430,000 distinct CDR3 sequences. Sequenced material: blood T cells: a sorted CD56 or NKG2C T cell subset, CD4+ or CD8+ T cells, or bulk PBMC T cells (not recorded which). The receptors come from a woman between 18 and 75 years old in good health.

The chain uses TRBV29-1 and TRBJ1-1; there is no DNA to check the TCRdb D call of TRBD1. Germline V CDR1 and CDR2: SQVTM, ANQGSEA. This CDR3 contains 12 residues. The CDR3 loop reads CSVGGRAIEAFF. The variable domain in full, completed from reference TRBV29-1 and TRBJ1-1, reads SAVISQKPSRDICQRGTSLTIQCQVDSQVTMMFWYRQQPGQSLTLIATANQGSEATYESGFVIDKFPISRPNLTFSTLTVSNMSPEDSSIYLCSVGGRAIEAFFGQGTRLTVV.

V gene TRBV20-1 combines with J gene TRBJ2-5; TCRdb's D call of TRBD2 is untestable without DNA. In germline, CDR1 is DFQATT, CDR2 SNEGSKA (reference sequence). This CDR3 contains 15 residues. Here the CDR3 reads CSAREGSGGQETQYF.

The chain has TRBV12-3 or TRBV12-4 and TRBJ2-7; with no DNA, the TCRdb D assignment of TRBD2 cannot be verified. This CDR3 has 15 residues. The CDR3 here is CAISPRTSGSYEQYF.